One T cell receptor beta chain is described in this entry. Its target is unknown. Germline V gene data show CDR1 as SGHNT and CDR2 as YYREEE (reference sequence). The length of the CDR3 is 16 residues. The V end was cut by 0 bases, the J end by 3 bases, with 10 bases between. This entry is derived from a study of radiation and T cells in renal cell carcinoma. Study overall: Nephrectomy followed 15 Gy stereotactic body radiation by 4 weeks.

Specified time point: blood 2 weeks post-SBRT. Treatment defined: 15 Gy SBRT to primary tumor, nephrectomy 4 weeks later. Findings of the study overall: From baseline, blood top tumor clonotypes peaked at 2 weeks post-radiation.

Clones were sequenced by immunoSEQ multiplex PCR, and TCRdb holds only the in-frame ones, with some missing. There are 100,000 to 150,000 clones in the sample; about 88% occur only once, and 5.8% lies in the top ten. The rearrangement links TRBV5-4 to TRBJ2-6; D unresolved. The clonotype comes from a woman aged 70-85 years with renal cell carcinoma. Here the sequenced sample was blood, taken from a patient whose treatment included radiotherapy and nephrectomy. The CDR3 loop reads CASSLDGSGGANVLTF. Here the CDR3 DNA reads TGTGCCAGCAGCTTGGACGGGTCTGGTGGGGCCAACGTCCTGACTTTC. Variable domain in full (rest from reference TRBV5-4 and TRBJ2-6): ETGVTQSPTHLIKTRGQQVTLRCSSQSGHNTVSWYQQALGQGPQFIFQYYREEENGRGNFPPRFSGLQFPNYSSELNVNALELDDSALYLCASSLDGSGGANVLTFGAGSRLTVL.